The text below deals with one TCR beta chain. As yet, its antigen is unknown. These data come from a study of T cell responses to AZD1222 COVID-19 vaccine. General study findings and limits: Researchers report vaccine-associated CD4 TCRs spanning spike, with dominance at 160-218 and 743-854.

Clones were sequenced by immunoSEQ multiplex PCR, and TCRdb holds only the in-frame ones, with some missing. The sample contains roughly 110,000 clones, about 90% of which appear only once. Germline loops: CDR1 SGHAT, CDR2 FQDESV (reference sequence). With 0 bases clipped from V and 5 bases from J, the junction kept 6 bases outside the gene matches. CDR3 length: 17 amino acids. This chain joins TRBV11-1 and TRBJ2-3; TRBD2 agrees at 12 bases. The sequence derives from an adult who received the AZD1222 COVID-19 vaccine. Sequences were derived from peripheral blood, sampled 28 days after the second AZD1222 dose. The DNA of the CDR3 is TGTGCCAGCAGCTTAGCGCCGACTAGCGGGGGACGAGATACGCAGTATTTT. Translating gives CASSLAPTSGGRDTQYF.